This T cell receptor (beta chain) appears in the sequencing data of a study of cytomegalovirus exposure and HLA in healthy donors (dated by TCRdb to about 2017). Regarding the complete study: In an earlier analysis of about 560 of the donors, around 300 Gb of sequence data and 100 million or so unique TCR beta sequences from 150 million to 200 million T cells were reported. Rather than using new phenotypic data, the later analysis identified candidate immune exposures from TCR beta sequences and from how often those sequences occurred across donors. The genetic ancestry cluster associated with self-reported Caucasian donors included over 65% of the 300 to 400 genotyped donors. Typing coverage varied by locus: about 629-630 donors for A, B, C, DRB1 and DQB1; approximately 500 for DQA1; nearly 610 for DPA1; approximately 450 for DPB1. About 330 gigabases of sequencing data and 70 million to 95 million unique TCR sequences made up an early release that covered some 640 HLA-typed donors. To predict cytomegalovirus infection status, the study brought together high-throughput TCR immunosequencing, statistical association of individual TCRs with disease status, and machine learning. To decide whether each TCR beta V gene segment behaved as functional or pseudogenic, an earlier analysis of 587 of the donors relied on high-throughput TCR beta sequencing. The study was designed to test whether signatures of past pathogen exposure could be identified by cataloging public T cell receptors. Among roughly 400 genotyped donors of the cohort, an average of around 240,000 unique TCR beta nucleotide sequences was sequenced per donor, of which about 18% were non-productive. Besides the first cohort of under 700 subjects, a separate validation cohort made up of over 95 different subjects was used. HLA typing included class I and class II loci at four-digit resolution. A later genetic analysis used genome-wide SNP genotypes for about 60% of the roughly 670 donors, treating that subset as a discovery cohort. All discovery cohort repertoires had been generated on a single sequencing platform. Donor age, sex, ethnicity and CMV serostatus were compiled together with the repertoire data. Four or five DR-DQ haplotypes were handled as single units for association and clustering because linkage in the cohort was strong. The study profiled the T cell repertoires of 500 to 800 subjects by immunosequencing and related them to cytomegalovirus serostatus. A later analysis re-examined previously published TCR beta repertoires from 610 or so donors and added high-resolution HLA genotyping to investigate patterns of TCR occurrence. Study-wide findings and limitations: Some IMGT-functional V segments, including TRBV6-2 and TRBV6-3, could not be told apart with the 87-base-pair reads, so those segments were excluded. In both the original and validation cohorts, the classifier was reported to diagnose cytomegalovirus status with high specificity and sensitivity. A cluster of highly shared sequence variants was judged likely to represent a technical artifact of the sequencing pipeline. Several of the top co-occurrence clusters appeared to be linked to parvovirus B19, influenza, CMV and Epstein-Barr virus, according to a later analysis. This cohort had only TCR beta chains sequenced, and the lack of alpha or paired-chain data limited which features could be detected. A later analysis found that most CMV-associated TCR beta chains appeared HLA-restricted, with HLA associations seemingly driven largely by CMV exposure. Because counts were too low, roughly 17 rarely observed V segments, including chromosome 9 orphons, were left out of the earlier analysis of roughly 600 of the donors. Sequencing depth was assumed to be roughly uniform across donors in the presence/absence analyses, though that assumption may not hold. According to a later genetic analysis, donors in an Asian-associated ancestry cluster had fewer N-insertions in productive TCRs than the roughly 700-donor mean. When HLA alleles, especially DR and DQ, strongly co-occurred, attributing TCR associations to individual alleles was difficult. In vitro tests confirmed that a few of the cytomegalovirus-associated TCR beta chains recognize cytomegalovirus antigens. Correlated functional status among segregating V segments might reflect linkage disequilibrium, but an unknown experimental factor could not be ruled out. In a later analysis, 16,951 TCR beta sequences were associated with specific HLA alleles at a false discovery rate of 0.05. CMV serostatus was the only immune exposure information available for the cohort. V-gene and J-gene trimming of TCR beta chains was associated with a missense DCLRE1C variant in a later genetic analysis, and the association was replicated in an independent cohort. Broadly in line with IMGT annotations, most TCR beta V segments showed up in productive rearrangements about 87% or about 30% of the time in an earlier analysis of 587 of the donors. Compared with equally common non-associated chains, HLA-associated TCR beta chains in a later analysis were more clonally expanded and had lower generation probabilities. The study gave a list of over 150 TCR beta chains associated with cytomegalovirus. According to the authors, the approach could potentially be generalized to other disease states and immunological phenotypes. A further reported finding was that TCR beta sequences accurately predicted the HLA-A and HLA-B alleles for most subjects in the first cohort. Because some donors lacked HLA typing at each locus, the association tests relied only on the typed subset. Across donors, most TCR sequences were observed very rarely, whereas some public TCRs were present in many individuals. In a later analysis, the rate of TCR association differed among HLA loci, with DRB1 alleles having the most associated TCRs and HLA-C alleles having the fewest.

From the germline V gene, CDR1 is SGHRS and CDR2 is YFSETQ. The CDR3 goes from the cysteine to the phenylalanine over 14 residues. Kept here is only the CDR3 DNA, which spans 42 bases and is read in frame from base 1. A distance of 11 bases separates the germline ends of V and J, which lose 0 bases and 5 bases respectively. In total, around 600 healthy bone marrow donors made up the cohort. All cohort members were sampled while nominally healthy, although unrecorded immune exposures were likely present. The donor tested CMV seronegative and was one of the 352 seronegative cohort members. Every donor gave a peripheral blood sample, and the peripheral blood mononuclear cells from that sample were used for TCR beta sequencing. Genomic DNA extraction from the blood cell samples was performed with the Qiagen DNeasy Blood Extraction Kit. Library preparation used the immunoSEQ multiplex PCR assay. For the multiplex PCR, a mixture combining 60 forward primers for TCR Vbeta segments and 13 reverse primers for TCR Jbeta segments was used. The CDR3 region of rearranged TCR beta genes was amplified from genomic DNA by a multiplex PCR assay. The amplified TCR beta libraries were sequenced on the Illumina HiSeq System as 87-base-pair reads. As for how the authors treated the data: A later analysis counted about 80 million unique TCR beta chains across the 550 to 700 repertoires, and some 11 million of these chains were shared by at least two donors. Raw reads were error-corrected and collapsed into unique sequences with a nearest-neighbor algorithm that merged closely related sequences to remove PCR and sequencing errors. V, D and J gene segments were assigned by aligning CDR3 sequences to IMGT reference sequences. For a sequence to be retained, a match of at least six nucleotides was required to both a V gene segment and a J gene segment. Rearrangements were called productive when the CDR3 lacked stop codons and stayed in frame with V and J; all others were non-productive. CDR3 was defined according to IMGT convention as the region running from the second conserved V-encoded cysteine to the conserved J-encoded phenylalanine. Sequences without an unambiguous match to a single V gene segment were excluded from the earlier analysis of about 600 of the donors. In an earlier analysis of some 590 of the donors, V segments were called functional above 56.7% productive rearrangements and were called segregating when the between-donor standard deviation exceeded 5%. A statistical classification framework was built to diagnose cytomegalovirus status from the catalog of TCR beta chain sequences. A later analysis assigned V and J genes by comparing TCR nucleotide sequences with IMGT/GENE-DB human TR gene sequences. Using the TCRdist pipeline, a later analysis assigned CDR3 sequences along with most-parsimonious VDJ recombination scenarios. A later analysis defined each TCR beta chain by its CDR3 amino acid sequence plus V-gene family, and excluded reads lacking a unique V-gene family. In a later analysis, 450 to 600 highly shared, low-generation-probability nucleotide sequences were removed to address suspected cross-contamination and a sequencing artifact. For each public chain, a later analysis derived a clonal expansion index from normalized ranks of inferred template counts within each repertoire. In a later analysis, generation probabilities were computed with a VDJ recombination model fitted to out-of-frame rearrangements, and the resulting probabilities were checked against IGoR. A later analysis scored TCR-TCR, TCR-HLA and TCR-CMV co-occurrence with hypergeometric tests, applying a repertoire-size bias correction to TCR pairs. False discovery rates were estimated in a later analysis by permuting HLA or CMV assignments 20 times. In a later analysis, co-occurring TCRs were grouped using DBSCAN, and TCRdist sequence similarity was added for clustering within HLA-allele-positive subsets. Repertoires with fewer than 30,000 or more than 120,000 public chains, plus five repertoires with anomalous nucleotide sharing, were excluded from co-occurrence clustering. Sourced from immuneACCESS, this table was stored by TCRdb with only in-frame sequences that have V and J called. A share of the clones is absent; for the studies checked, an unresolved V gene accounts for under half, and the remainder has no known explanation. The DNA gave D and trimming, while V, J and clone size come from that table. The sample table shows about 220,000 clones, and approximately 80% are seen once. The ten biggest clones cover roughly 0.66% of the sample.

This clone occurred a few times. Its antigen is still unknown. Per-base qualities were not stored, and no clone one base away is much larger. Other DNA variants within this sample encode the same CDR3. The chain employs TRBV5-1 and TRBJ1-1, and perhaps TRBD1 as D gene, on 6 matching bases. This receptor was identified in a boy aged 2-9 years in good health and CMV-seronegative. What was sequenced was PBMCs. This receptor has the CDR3 CASSLGGGGTEAFF. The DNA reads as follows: TGCGCCAGCAGCTTGGGGGGAGGGGGAACTGAAGCTTTCTTT.